This TCR beta chain appears in the sequencing data of a study of cytomegalovirus exposure and HLA in healthy donors (dated by TCRdb to about 2017). A note on the overall study: In an earlier analysis of 587 of the donors, roughly 300 Gb of sequence data and 95 million to 130 million unique TCR beta sequences from 180 million or so T cells were reported. An early release that covered some 640 HLA-typed donors contained about 290 gigabases of sequencing data and tens of millions of unique TCR sequences. Of the approximately 370 genotyped donors, approximately 80% were placed in the genetic ancestry cluster associated with self-reported Caucasian donors. The study was designed to test whether signatures of past pathogen exposure could be identified by cataloging public T cell receptors. The study profiled the T cell repertoires of 550 to 700 subjects by immunosequencing and related them to cytomegalovirus serostatus. Besides the first cohort of approximately 670 subjects, a separate validation cohort made up of over 95 different subjects was used. To predict cytomegalovirus infection status, the study combined high-throughput TCR immunosequencing, statistical association of individual TCRs with disease status, and machine learning. To study patterns of TCR occurrence, a later analysis re-analyzed previously published TCR beta repertoires from 666 donors and added high-resolution HLA genotyping. Rather than drawing on any new phenotypic data, the later analysis identified candidate immune exposures from TCR beta sequences and the way those sequences occurred across donors. An earlier analysis of fewer than 750 of the donors used high-throughput TCR beta sequencing to judge whether each TCR beta V gene segment behaved as functional or pseudogenic. Alongside the repertoire data, information on donor age, sex, ethnicity and CMV serostatus was compiled. Genome-wide SNP genotypes for about three fifths of the 666 donors were used in a later genetic analysis, which treated that subset as a discovery cohort. Every repertoire in the discovery cohort had been generated on one and the same sequencing platform. HLA typing included class I and class II loci at four-digit resolution. The number of donors typed differed by locus, with 629-630 for A, B, C, DRB1 and DQB1, around 520 for DQA1, about 610 for DPA1, and 450 to 480 for DPB1. About five DR-DQ haplotypes were handled as single units for association and clustering because linkage in the cohort was strong. Across 300 to 500 genotyped donors of the cohort, an average of roughly 230,000 unique TCR beta nucleotide sequences per donor were sequenced, and approximately 17% of those sequences were non-productive.

The trim is 3 bases for V and 3 bases for J, with a gap of 14 bases between the germline ends. The germline V gene supplies CDR1 ENHRY and CDR2 SYGVKD. There are 15 amino acids in the CDR3, from cysteine to phenylalanine inclusive. The only DNA kept is the CDR3, 45 bases in frame from the first base. The library relied on the immunoSEQ multiplex PCR assay. For the multiplex PCR, a mixture combining 60 forward primers for TCR Vbeta segments and 13 reverse primers for TCR Jbeta segments was used. A multiplex PCR assay on genomic DNA amplified the CDR3 region of rearranged TCR beta genes. On the Illumina HiSeq System, the amplified TCR beta libraries were sequenced as 87-base-pair reads. In the paper's pipeline: A later analysis counted approximately 84 million unique TCR beta chains across the 640 or so repertoires, and about 10 million of these chains were shared by at least two donors. To remove PCR and sequencing errors, raw reads were error-corrected and collapsed into unique sequences using a nearest-neighbor algorithm that merged closely related sequences. V, D and J gene segments were assigned by aligning CDR3 sequences to IMGT reference sequences. For a sequence to be retained, at least a six-nucleotide match to both a V gene segment and a J gene segment was required. A rearrangement was called productive if the CDR3 had no stop codons and remained in frame with V and J, and every other rearrangement was called non-productive. Following IMGT convention, CDR3 was defined as the stretch from the second conserved V-encoded cysteine to the conserved J-encoded phenylalanine. In an earlier analysis of more than 550 of the donors, sequences lacking an unambiguous match to a single V gene segment were excluded. An earlier analysis of almost 600 of the donors classified V segments as functional when productive rearrangements were above 56.7% and as segregating when the standard deviation between donors was above 5%. A statistical classification framework was built for diagnosing cytomegalovirus status from the catalog of TCR beta chain sequences. In a later analysis, TCR nucleotide sequences were compared against IMGT/GENE-DB human TR gene sequences so that V and J genes could be assigned. In a later analysis, CDR3 sequences and most-parsimonious VDJ recombination scenarios were assigned using the TCRdist pipeline. A later analysis defined each TCR beta chain by its CDR3 amino acid sequence plus V-gene family, and excluded reads lacking a unique V-gene family. A later analysis removed roughly 590 highly shared, low-generation-probability nucleotide sequences to deal with suspected cross-contamination and a sequencing artifact. For each public chain, a later analysis derived a clonal expansion index from normalized ranks of inferred template counts within each repertoire. In a later analysis, generation probabilities were computed with a VDJ recombination model fitted to out-of-frame rearrangements, and the resulting probabilities were checked against IGoR. In a later analysis, hypergeometric tests were used to score TCR-TCR, TCR-HLA and TCR-CMV co-occurrence, with a repertoire-size bias correction applied to TCR pairs. In a later analysis, false discovery rates were estimated by permuting HLA or CMV assignments 20 times. A later analysis grouped co-occurring TCRs with DBSCAN, adding TCRdist sequence similarity when clustering within HLA-allele-positive subsets. Co-occurrence clustering excluded repertoires with fewer than 30,000 or more than 120,000 public chains, plus five with anomalous nucleotide sharing. This immuneACCESS table, as held by TCRdb, lists in-frame sequences with V and J called but not all clones. Of the missing ones, under half trace to an unresolved V gene in checked studies; the others have no known cause. V and J calls and clone size follow that table, whereas D and trimming were derived from the DNA. This sample is represented by some 120,000 clones; roughly 80% of them were singletons. The top ten clonotypes cover 1% to 1.5% of the sample.

On the study overall, not on this receptor specifically: Because the 87-base-pair reads could not distinguish some IMGT-functional V segments, including TRBV6-2 and TRBV6-3, those segments were excluded. Correlated functional status among segregating V segments might be attributable to linkage disequilibrium, but an unknown experimental factor could not be ruled out. A further reported finding was that TCR beta sequences accurately predicted the HLA-A and HLA-B alleles for most subjects in the first cohort. Several of the top co-occurrence clusters appeared to be linked to parvovirus B19, influenza, CMV and Epstein-Barr virus, according to a later analysis. A later analysis found that most CMV-associated TCR beta chains appeared HLA-restricted, with HLA associations seemingly driven largely by CMV exposure. The only immune exposure information available for the cohort was CMV serostatus. The earlier analysis of nearly 600 of the donors excluded 15 to 20 rarely observed V segments, including chromosome 9 orphons, because counts were too low. In a later analysis, HLA-associated TCR beta chains were found to be more clonally expanded and to have lower generation probabilities than equally common non-associated chains. A cluster of highly shared sequence variants was judged likely to represent a technical artifact of the sequencing pipeline. In a later analysis, TCR association rates were found to vary across HLA loci, with the most associated TCRs seen for DRB1 alleles and the fewest for HLA-C alleles. Cytomegalovirus status was reported to be diagnosed by the classifier with high specificity and sensitivity in both the original and validation cohorts. Roughly uniform sequencing depth across donors was assumed in presence/absence analyses, although this assumption may not hold. It was suggested by the authors that the approach could potentially be generalized to other disease states and immunological phenotypes. Broadly in line with IMGT annotations, most TCR beta V segments showed up in productive rearrangements about 87% or about 30% of the time in an earlier analysis of approximately 600 of the donors. Across donors, most TCR sequences were observed very rarely, whereas some public TCRs were present in many individuals. The study listed approximately 160 TCR beta chains as associated with cytomegalovirus. V-gene and J-gene trimming of TCR beta chains was associated with a missense DCLRE1C variant in a later genetic analysis, and the association was replicated in an independent cohort. Only TCR beta chains were sequenced in this cohort, and the absence of alpha or paired-chain data limited detectable features. Three of the identified cytomegalovirus-associated TCR beta chains were confirmed in vitro to be specific for cytomegalovirus antigens. HLA typing was unavailable for some donors at each locus, so association tests used only the typed subset. A later analysis associated about 17,000 TCR beta sequences with specific HLA alleles at a false discovery rate of 0.05. Assigning TCR associations to individual alleles was difficult when HLA alleles, especially DR and DQ, strongly co-occurred. A later genetic analysis reported fewer N-insertions in productive TCRs among donors in an Asian-associated ancestry cluster than the roughly 700-donor mean.

The cohort comprised some 730 healthy bone marrow donors. At the time of sampling, all cohort members were nominally healthy, though unrecorded immune exposures were likely present. The donor was CMV seronegative and was included in the group of around 320 seronegative cohort members. Every donor gave a peripheral blood sample, and the peripheral blood mononuclear cells from that sample were used for TCR beta sequencing. The Qiagen DNeasy Blood Extraction Kit was used to extract genomic DNA from the blood cell samples. As regards this clone: The antigen it recognizes is unknown. No much larger clonotype is one base removed from it; base qualities were not supplied.

Material for sequencing was PBMCs. The clonotype originates from a female donor in good health and CMV-seronegative. This chain is built from TRBV10-3 and TRBJ1-2; the D segment could be TRBD1, given 6 matching bases. The sequenced DNA is TGTGCCATCAGTGACGAACAGGGTGGGGACTATGGCTACACCTTC. Its coded protein is CAISDEQGGDYGYTF.